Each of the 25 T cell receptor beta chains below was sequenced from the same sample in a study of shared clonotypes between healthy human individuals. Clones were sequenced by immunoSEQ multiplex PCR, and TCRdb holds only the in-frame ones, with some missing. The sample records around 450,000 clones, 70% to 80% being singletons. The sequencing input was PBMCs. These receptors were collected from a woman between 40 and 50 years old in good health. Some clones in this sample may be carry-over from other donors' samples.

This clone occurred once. In nucleotides, the CDR3 is TGTGCCAGCAGCTCCGGACAGGGACCCCAGCATTTT. Translating it yields CASSSGQGPQHF. This chain connects TRBV11-2 to TRBJ1-5; 8 nucleotides agree with TRBD1. Germline V gene sequence: CDR1 SGHAT, CDR2 FQNNGV. V dropped 4 bases and J dropped 10; count of bases not matched to a gene: 3. The CDR3 has 12 residues.

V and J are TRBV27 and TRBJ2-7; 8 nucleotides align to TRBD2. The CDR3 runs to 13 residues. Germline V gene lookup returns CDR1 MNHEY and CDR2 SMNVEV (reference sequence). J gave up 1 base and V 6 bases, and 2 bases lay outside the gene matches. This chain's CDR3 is CASSERESYEQYF. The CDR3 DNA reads TGTGCCAGCAGCGAGCGGGAGTCCTACGAGCAGTACTTC.

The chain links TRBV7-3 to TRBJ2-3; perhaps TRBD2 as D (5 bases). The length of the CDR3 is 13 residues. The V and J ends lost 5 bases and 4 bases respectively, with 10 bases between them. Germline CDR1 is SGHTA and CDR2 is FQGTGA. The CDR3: CASSTGFADTQYF. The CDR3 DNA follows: TGTGCCAGCAGCACGGGATTCGCAGATACGCAGTATTTT.

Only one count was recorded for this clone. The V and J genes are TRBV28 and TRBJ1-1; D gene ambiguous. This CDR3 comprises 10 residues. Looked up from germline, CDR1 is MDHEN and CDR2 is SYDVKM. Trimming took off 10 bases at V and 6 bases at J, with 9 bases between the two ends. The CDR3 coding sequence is TGTGCCACCCGAACCTCTGAAGCTTTCTTT. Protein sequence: CATRTSEAFF.

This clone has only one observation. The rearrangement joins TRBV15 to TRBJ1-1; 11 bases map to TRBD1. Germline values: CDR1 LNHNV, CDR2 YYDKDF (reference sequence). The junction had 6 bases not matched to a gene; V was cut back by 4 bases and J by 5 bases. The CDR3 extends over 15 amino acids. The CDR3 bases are TGTGCCACCAGCACCCGGACAGGGGGCCGGACTGAAGCTTTCTTT. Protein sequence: CATSTRTGGRTEAFF.

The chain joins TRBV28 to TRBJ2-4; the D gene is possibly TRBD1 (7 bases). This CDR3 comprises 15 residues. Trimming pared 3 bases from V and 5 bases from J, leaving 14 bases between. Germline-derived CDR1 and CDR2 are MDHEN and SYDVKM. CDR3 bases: TGTGCCAGCAGTTTTCGGAGGGGGCCGGAAAACATTCAGTACTTC. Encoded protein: CASSFRRGPENIQYF.

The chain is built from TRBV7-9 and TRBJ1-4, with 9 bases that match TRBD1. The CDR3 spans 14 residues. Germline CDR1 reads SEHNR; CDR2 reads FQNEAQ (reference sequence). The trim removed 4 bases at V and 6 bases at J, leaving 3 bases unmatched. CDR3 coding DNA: TGTGCCAGCAGCTCGGGACAGGGCGATGAAAAACTGTTTTTT. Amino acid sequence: CASSSGQGDEKLFF.

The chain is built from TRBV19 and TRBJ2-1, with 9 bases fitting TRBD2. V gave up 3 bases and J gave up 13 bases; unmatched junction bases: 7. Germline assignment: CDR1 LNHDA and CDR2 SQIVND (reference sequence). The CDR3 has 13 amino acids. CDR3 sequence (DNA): TGTGCCAGTAGTATCCCAAATAGCGGGAGACAGTTCTTC. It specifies CASSIPNSGRQFF.

CDR3 residues: CASSSQGAGTGGSYNSPLHF. CDR3 in DNA: TGTGCCAGCAGCTCCCAAGGGGCCGGGACAGGGGGCTCCTATAATTCACCCCTCCACTTT. The V call is TRBV7-3, the J call TRBJ1-6, with 11 nucleotides matching TRBD1. The CDR3 is 20 residues long. Germline V gene data show CDR1 as SGHTA and CDR2 as FQGTGA. Trimming cost V 4 bases and J 0 bases; bases outside gene matches: 11.

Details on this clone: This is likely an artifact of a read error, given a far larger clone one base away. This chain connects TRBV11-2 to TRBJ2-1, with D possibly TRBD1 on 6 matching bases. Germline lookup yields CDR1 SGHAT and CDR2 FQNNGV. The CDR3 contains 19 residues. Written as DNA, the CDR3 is TGTGCCAGCAGCTTAGGAAGGAAACTGGTTGGGGGCTCCTACAATAAGCAGTTCTTC. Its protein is CASSLGRKLVGGSYNKQFF.

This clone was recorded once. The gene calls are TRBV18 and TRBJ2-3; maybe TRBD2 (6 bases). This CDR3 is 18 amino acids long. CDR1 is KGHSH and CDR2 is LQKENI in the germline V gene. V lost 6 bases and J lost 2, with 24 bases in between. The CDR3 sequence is CASSRWTTTTSYTDTQYF. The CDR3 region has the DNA TGTGCCAGCTCGAGATGGACTACCACAACTTCCTACACAGATACGCAGTATTTT.

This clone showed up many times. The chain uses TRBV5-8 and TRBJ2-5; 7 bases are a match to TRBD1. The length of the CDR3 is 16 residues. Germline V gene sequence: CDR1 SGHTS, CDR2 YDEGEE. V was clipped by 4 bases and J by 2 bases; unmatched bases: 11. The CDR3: CASSLLRGRLQETQYF. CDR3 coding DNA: TGTGCCAGCAGCCTCCTAAGGGGGCGGCTTCAAGAGACCCAGTACTTC.

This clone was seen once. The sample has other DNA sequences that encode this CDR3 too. The CDR3, as DNA: TGTGCCAGCAGTACCGGGACTAGCGGCTACCAAGAGACCCAGTACTTC. Protein sequence: CASSTGTSGYQETQYF. The chain has TRBV28 and TRBJ2-5, with 11 nucleotides matching TRBD2. V shed 5 bases and J 0 bases; nucleotides not matched to a gene: 5. There are 16 residues in the CDR3. Germline loops: CDR1 MDHEN, CDR2 SYDVKM.

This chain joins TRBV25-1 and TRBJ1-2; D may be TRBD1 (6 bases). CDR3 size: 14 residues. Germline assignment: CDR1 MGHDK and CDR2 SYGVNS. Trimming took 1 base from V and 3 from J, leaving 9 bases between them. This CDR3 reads CASSEWGGDYGYTF. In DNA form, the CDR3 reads TGTGCCAGCAGTGAATGGGGGGGCGACTATGGCTACACCTTC.

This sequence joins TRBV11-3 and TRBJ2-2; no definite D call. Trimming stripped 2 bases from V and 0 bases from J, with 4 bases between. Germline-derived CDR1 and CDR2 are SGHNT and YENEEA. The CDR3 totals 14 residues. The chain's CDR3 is CASSLFSNTGELFF. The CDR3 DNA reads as TGTGCCAGCAGCTTATTCTCGAACACCGGGGAGCTGTTTTTT.

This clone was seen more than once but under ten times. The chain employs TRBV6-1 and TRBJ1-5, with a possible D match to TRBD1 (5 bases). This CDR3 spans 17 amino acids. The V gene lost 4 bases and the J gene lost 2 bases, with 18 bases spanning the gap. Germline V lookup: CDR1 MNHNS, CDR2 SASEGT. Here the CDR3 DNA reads TGTGCCAGCAGTGGGTCCCGTCAGGGAGAGGGCAATCAGCCCCAGCATTTT. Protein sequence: CASSGSRQGEGNQPQHF.

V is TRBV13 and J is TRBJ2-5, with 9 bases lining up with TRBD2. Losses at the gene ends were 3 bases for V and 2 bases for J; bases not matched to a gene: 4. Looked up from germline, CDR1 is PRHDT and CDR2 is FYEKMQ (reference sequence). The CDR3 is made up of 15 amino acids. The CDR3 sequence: CASSFPTSGQETQYF. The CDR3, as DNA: TGTGCCAGCAGCTTCCCGACTAGCGGACAAGAGACCCAGTACTTC.

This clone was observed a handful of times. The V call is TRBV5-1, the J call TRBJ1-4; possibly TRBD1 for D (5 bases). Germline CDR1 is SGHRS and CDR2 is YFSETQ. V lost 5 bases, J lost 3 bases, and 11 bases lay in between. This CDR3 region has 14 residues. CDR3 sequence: CASRTGTANEKLFF. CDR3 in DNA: TGCGCCAGCAGAACCGGGACCGCTAATGAAAAACTGTTTTTT.

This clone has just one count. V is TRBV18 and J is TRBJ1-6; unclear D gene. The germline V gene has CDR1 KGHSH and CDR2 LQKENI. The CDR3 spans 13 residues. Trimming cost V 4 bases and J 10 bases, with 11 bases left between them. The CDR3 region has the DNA TGTGCCAGCTCACTGGGGTCTGAATCACCCCTCCACTTT. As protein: CASSLGSESPLHF.

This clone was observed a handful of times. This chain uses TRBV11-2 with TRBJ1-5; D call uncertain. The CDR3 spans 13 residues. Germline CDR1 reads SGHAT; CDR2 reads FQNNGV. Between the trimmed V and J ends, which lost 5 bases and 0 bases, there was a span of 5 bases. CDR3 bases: TGTGCCAGCAGCAGATTTAGCAATCAGCCCCAGCATTTT. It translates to CASSRFSNQPQHF.

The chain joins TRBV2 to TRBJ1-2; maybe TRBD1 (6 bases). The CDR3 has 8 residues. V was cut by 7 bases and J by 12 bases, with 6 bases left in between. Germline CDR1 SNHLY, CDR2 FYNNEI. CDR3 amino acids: CASNRDTF. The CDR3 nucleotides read TGTGCCAGCAACAGGGACACCTTC.

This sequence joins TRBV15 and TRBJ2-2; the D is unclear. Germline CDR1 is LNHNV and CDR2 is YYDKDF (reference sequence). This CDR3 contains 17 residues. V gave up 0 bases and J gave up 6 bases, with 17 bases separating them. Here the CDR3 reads CATSRDATGPAPGELFF. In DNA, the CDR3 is TGTGCCACCAGCAGAGATGCCACCGGCCCAGCCCCCGGGGAGCTGTTTTTT. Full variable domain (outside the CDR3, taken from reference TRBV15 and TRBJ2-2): DAMVIQNPRYQVTQFGKPVTLSCSQTLNHNVMYWYQQKSSQAPKLLFHYYDKDFNNEADTPDNFQSRRPNTSFCFLDIRSPGLGDTAMYLCATSRDATGPAPGELFFGEGSRLTVL.

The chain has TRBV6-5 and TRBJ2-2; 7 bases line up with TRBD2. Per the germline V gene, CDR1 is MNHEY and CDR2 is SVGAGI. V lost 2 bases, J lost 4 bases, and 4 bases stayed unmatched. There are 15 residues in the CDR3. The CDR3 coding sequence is TGTGCCAGCAGTTACGTGGGAGGGGTCACCGGGGAGCTGTTTTTT. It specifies CASSYVGGVTGELFF.

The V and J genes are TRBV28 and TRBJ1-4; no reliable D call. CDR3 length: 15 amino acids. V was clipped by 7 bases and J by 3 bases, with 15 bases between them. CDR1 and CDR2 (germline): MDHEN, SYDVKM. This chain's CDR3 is CASISLGAANEKLFF. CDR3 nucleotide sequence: TGTGCCAGCATCTCTCTAGGCGCTGCTAATGAAAAACTGTTTTTT.

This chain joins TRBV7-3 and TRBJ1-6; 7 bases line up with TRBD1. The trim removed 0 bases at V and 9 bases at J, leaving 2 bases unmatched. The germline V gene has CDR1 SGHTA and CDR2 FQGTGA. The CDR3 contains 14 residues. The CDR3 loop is CASSLTGTVSPLHF. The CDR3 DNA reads TGTGCCAGCAGCTTAACGGGGACAGTTTCACCCCTCCACTTT.